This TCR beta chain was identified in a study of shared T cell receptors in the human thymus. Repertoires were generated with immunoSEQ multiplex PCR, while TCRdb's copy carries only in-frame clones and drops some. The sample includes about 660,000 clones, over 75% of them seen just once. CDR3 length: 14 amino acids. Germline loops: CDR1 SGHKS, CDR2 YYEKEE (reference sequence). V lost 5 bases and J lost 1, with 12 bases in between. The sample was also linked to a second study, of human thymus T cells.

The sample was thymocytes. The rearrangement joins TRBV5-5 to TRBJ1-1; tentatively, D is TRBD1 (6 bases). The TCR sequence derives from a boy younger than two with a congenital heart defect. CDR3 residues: CASRDGRGNTEAFF. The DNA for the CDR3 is TGTGCCAGCAGGGATGGCAGGGGGAACACTGAAGCTTTCTTT.